This T cell receptor beta chain was documented in a study of blood T cells in healthy people across ages. Study outcomes and limitations: Long-lived donors had more naive CD4+ cells and higher diversity than aged donors. A roughly linear fall in TCR beta diversity per million T cells was seen with increasing age.

This clonotype was counted a few times. Its antigen remains unknown. The CDR3 totals 14 residues. Germline CDR1 and CDR2: MNHNS and SASEGT. A second PCR, run for 7 to 11 cycles, used a sample-barcoded 5' primer plus a J-beta primer mix. TCRdb reprocessed the 5' RACE reads via MiXCR and lists one record per CDR3 protein. This repertoire shows over a million distinct CDR3 sequences, less than 25% found once; its top ten account for around 0.75%. The same sample was also used in a study of T cells of mothers and their children.

The source of this sequence is a girl aged 2-15 years in good health. The chain uses TRBV6-1 and TRBJ2-5; 7 positions match TRBD2. Matching the DNA end better, TRBJ2-1 makes the J call doubtful. Sequences were obtained from blood. The CDR3: CASGAGDTVNEQFF. The CDR3 DNA follows: TGTGCCAGCGGGGCGGGAGATACGGTAAATGAGCAGTTCTTC.